This T cell receptor (beta chain) was recorded in a study of beta chain features in type 1 diabetes (dated by TCRdb to 2016 to 2019). Study-wide context: Mean age, gender distribution, total cell number and subset yield did not differ between patients and healthy donors. Across all samples, fewer than 130 million sorted cells were examined, and cell number per subset correlated strongly with RNA yield. The study compared the TCRB repertoires of sorted circulating CD4+ T cell subsets in recently diagnosed type 1 diabetes patients with those in matched healthy donors. Regulatory and stem cell-like memory subsets were obtained from only 8 patients and roughly 8 healthy donors, while naive and central memory subsets were obtained from all 30 or so donors. The full study reports these points: At VDJ recombination sites, type 1 diabetes patients had fewer insertions and more deleted nucleotides, which implies abnormalities in thymic rearrangement. A moderate but significant shortening of TCRB CDR3 length was observed in type 1 diabetes patients in all four CD4+ subsets. Shorter templates might have been favored by PCR, but patient and control samples were amplified and corrected together, so both groups would have been affected equally by any skew. Because cDNA was sequenced instead of genomic DNA, highly expressing activated cells could be over-represented, though the groups showed no difference in activation or CD3 levels. HLA sub-analyses involved small numbers of individuals, so any influence of HLA type on TCRB rearrangement remained unresolved. The naive, central memory and regulatory TCRB repertoires appeared to resemble one another more closely among patients than among healthy donors.

All of the isolated RNA was reverse transcribed with the High Capacity cDNA Reverse Transcription Kit, so expressed TCRB transcripts were sequenced. Deep immunoSEQ sequencing was applied to naive, central memory and regulatory T cell samples, giving an average of about 3.7 million total reads per sample. After sorted cells were lysed in RLT buffer, RNA was extracted with DNase-treated RNeasy Micro or Mini kits, with the choice depending on cell number. To prevent cross-contamination, each cell subset was processed individually, whereas patient and healthy donor samples were processed jointly. TCRB sequences were amplified from cDNA with the immunoSEQ multiplex PCR, producing 87-bp fragments spanning the CDR3 region. Amplicons were sequenced on the Illumina HiSeq platform. Per the source publication's procedure: PCR bias was computationally corrected using synthetic template baselines, reads within Hamming distance 2 were collapsed, and singletons that could not be merged were discarded. Reads were aligned against IMGT so that V, D and J genes, CDR3 length and insertions or deletions at six rearrangement sites could be assigned. Within each subset, clonotype counts were normalized to sorted cell number, and only after that were true diversity and Gini coefficients computed with the tcR R package. The overlap coefficient, calculated on TCRB nucleotide sequences, was used to quantify repertoire sharing. As a proxy for the pre-selection repertoire, out-of-frame TCRB sequences from naive cells were analyzed. TCRdb took over this immuneACCESS table, retaining in-frame rearrangements with V and J assigned. Such tables are incomplete; in checked studies, under half of the missing clones stem from an unresolved V gene, and the remainder is unexplained. V and J calls and clone size come straight from that table; D and trimming were deduced from the DNA. Here the sample has more than 200,000 clones; roughly 17% occur a single time. The top ten clonotypes cover about 0.08% of the sample.

From each donor, a single peripheral blood sample of approximately 110 mL on average was drawn into heparinised tubes. A BD FACSAria II and a panel including CD45RO, CCR7, CD25, CD127, CD95 and CD27 were used to sort naive, central memory, regulatory and stem cell-like memory CD4+ T cells. Purity was above 98% for every sorted population. PBMCs were isolated immediately by Lymphoprep density gradient centrifugation and stained directly without culture. So that batch effects would be minimized, each experiment stained and sorted samples in pairs, pairing one healthy donor with one patient. This clone was counted a few times. Its binding antigen is unknown. No much larger clonotype is one base removed from it; base qualities were not supplied. Sequenced: naive CD4+ T cells from blood. Taken with the paper, the label for cell subset or site translates to: true naive CD4+ T cells. The origin of this receptor is a man aged 25 to 40 with type 1 diabetes.

The CDR3 region reads CSPRRQTEAFF. The nucleotides read TGCAGCCCCCGACGACAGACTGAAGCTTTCTTT. Recombination linked TRBV29-1 to TRBJ1-1; TRBD1 is a weak D gene call, 5 bases matching. V was cut back by 8 bases and J by 5 bases, leaving a gap of 12 bases between them. CDR1 and CDR2, looked up from the germline V gene, are SQVTM and ANQGSEA. Counted from cysteine to phenylalanine, this CDR3 has 11 amino acids. Only the CDR3 DNA is retained, 33 bases long and in frame from the first base.